This T cell receptor beta chain was retrieved from a study of CD8+ T cells in alopecia areata. On the study more broadly: Tofacitinib therapy took 6 to 18 months; 6 months off drug came after. Study-level findings and limits: Among the cells sequenced in scalp samples are also the resident alphabeta T cells of normal skin. Lesional scalp, notably in alopecia totalis/universalis, had clonality above that of normal scalp.

V dropped 0 bases and J dropped 5 bases, with 12 bases sitting between them. CDR1 and CDR2 (germline): GTSNPN, SVGIG (reference sequence). CDR3 size: 14 residues. Sequencing used cDNA as its template, made by extracting RNA and reverse transcribing it. Using immunoSEQ multiplex PCR, the repertoire was profiled, and TCRdb retains in-frame clones only, with some absent. The sample lists 200,000 to 250,000 clones; about 50% were seen once. Sample treatment: oral pan-JAK inhibitor, 5-10 mg twice daily. Alopecia areata patients had lesional scalp punch biopsies and peripheral blood taken from them. As for this clone: Its antigen is unidentified.

The sequence derives from a human donor with alopecia areata. Sample: CD4+ T cells sorted from blood, taken at week 4, from a patient treated with tofacitinib. The genes are TRBV30 and TRBJ2-3; a weak D match, TRBD2 (6 bases). The CDR3 DNA is TGTGCCTGGAGTGTATTGCAGGGAGGAGATACGCAGTATTTT. Translating gives CAWSVLQGGDTQYF.